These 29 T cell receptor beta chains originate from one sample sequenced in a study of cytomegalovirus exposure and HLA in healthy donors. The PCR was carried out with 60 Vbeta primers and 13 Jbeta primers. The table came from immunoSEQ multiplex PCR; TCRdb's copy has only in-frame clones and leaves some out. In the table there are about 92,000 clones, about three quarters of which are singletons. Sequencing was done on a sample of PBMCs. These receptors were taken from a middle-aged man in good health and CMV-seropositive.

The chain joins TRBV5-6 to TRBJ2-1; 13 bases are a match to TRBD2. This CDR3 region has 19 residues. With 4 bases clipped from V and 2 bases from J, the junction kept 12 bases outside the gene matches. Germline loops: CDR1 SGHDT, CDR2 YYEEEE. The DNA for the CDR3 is TGTGCCAGCAGCGTCCGGACTAGCGGGGGATCGCACGCCTACAATGAGCAGTTCTTC. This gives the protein CASSVRTSGGSHAYNEQFF.

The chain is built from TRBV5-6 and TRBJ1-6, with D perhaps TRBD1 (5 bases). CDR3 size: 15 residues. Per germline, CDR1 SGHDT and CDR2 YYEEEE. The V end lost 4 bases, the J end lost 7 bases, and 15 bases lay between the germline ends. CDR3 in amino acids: CASSRAGRGNSPLHF. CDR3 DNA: TGTGCCAGCAGCCGGGCGGGACGGGGAAATTCACCCCTCCACTTT.

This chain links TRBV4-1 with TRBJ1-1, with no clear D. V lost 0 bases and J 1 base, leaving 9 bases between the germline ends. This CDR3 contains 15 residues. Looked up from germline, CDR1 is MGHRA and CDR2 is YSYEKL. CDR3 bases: TGCGCCAGCAGCCAAGATCAAACAGCGAACACTGAAGCTTTCTTT. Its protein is CASSQDQTANTEAFF.

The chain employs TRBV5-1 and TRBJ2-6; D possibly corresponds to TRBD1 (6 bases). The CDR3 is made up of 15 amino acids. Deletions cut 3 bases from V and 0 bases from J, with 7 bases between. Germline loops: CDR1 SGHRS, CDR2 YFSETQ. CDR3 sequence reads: CASSSRGSGANVLTF. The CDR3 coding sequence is TGCGCCAGCAGCTCCAGGGGCTCTGGGGCCAACGTCCTGACTTTC.

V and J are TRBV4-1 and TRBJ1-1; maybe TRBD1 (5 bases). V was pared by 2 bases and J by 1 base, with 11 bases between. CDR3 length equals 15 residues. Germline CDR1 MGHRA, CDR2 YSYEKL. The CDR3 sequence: CASSQPQQENTEAFF. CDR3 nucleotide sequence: TGCGCCAGCAGCCAACCCCAACAGGAGAACACTGAAGCTTTCTTT.

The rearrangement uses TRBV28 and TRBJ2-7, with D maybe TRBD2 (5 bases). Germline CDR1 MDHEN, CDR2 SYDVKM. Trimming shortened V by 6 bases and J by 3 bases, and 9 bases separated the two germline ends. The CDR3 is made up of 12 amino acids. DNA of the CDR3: TGTGCCAGCAGGTACGGGGACTACGAGCAGTACTTC. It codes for CASRYGDYEQYF.

CDR3: CASSAAAGTGGLSRVTGELFF. CDR3 DNA sequence: TGTGCCAGCAGCGCGGCTGCCGGGACAGGGGGGCTGAGTAGGGTCACCGGGGAGCTGTTTTTT. This chain uses TRBV9 with TRBJ2-2; 11 bases are shared with TRBD1. This CDR3 contains 21 residues. V gave up 3 bases and J gave up 4 bases; unmatched junction bases: 20. Germline V gives CDR1 SGDLS, CDR2 YYNGEE.

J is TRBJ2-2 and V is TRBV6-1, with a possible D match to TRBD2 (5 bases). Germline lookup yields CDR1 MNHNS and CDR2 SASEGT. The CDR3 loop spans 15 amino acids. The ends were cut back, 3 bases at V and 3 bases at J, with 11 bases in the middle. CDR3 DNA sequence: TGTGCCAGCAGTGAGTGGGAGACGTACACCGGGGAGCTGTTTTTT. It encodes CASSEWETYTGELFF.

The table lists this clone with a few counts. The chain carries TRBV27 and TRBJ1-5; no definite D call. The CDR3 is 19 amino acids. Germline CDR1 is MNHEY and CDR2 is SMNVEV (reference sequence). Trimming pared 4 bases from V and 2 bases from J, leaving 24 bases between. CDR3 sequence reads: CASSSTGMAPTRGNQPQHF. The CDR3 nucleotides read TGTGCCAGCAGTTCGACTGGTATGGCCCCGACTAGAGGCAATCAGCCCCAGCATTTT.

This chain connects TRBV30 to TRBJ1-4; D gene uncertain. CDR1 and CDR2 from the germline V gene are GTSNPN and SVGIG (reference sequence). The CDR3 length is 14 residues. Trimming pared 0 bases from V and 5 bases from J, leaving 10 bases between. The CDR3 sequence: CAWSVHGFNEKLFF. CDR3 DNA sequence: TGTGCCTGGAGTGTACATGGCTTCAATGAAAAACTGTTTTTT. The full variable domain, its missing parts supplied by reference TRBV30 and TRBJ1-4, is SQTIHQWPATLVQPVGSPLSLECTVEGTSNPNLYWYRQAAGRGLQLLFYSVGIGQISSEVPQNLSASRPQDRQFILSSKKLLLSDSGFYLCAWSVHGFNEKLFFGSGTQLSVL.

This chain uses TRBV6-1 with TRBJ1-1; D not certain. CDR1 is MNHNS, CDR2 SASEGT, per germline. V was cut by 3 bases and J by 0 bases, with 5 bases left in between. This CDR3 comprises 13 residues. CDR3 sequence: CASSEYVNTEAFF. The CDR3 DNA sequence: TGTGCCAGCAGTGAGTATGTGAACACTGAAGCTTTCTTT.

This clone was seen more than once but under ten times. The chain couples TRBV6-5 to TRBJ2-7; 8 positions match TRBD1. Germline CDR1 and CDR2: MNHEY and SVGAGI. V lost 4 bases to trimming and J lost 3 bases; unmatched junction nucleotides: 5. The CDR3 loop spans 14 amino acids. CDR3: CASSLGTGSYEQYF. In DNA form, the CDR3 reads TGTGCCAGCAGTTTGGGGACAGGTAGCTACGAGCAGTACTTC.

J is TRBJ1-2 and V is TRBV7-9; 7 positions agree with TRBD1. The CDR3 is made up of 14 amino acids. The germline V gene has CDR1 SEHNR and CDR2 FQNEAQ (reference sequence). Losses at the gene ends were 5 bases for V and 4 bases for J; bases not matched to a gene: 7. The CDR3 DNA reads TGTGCCAGCAGCCCGGGACAGCAAGCCTATGGCTACACCTTC. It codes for CASSPGQQAYGYTF.

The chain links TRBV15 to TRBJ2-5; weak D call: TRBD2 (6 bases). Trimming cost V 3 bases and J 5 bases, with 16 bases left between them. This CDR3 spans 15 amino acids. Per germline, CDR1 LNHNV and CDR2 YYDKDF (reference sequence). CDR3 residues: CATSSERGLGETQYF. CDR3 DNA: TGTGCCACCAGCAGTGAAAGGGGACTCGGGGAGACCCAGTACTTC. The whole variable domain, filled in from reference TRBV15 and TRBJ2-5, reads DAMVIQNPRYQVTQFGKPVTLSCSQTLNHNVMYWYQQKSSQAPKLLFHYYDKDFNNEADTPDNFQSRRPNTSFCFLDIRSPGLGDTAMYLCATSSERGLGETQYFGPGTRLLVL.

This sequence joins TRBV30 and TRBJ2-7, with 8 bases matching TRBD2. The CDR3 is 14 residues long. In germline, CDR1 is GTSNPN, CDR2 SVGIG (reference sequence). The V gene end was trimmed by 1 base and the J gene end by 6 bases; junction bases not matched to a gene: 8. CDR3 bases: TGTGCCTGGAGTGCCGGACTAGCCCCTGCCGAGCAGTACTTC. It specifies CAWSAGLAPAEQYF.

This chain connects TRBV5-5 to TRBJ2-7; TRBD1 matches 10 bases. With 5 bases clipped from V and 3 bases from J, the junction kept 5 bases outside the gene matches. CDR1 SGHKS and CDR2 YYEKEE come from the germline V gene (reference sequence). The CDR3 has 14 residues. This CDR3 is CASRRTGGDYEQYF. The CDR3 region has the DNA TGTGCCAGCAGGCGGACAGGGGGGGACTACGAGCAGTACTTC.

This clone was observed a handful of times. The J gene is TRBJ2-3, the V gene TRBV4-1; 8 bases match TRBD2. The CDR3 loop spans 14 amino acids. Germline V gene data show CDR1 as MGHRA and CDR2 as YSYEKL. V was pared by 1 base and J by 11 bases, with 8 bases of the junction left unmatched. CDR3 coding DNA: TGCGCCAGCAGCCAAGTAAGCTTGGGACTAGGGCAGTATTTT. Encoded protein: CASSQVSLGLGQYF.

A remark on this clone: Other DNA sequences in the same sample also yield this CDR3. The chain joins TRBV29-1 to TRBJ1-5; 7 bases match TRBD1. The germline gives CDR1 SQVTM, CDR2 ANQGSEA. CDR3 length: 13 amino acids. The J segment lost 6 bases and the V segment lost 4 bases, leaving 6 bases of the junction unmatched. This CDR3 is CSVGDREGQPQHF. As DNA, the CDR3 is TGCAGCGTTGGAGACAGGGAGGGTCAGCCCCAGCATTTT.

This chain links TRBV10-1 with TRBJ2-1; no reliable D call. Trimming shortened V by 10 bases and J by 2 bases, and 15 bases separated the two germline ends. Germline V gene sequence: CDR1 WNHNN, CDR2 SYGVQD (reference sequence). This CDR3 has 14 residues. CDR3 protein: CATYELSTYNEQFF. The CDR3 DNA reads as TGCGCCACCTACGAACTTTCAACCTACAATGAGCAGTTCTTC.

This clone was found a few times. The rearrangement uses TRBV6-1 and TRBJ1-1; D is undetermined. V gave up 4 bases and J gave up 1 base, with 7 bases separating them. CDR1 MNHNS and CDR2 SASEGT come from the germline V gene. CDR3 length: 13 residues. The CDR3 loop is CASSGRQNTEAFF. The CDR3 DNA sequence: TGTGCCAGCAGTGGGCGACAGAACACTGAAGCTTTCTTT.

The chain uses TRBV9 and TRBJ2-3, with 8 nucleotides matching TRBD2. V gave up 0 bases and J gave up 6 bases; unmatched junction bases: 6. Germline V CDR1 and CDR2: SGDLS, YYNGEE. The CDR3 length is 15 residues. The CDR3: CASSVVGLAKDTQYF. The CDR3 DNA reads TGTGCCAGCAGCGTAGTCGGACTAGCTAAGGATACGCAGTATTTT.

The CDR3 spells CASSLEQGPYEQYF. The DNA for the CDR3 is TGTGCCAGCAGCTTAGAACAGGGCCCCTACGAGCAGTACTTC. This chain joins TRBV7-6 and TRBJ2-7; TRBD1 might be the D (6 bases). The CDR3 has 14 amino acids. Trimming stripped 1 base from V and 2 bases from J, with 9 bases between. The germline gives CDR1 SGHVS, CDR2 FNYEAQ.

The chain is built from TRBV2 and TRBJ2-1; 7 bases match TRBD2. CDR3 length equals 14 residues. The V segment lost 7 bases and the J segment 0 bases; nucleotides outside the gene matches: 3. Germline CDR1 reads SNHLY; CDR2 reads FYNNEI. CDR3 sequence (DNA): TGTGCCAGCAAAGCGGGGAACTCCTACAATGAGCAGTTCTTC. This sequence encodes CASKAGNSYNEQFF.

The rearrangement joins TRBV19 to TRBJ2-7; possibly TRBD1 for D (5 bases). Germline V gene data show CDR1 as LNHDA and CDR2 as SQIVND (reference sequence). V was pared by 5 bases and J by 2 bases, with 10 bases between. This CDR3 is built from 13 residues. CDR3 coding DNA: TGTGCCAGTAGTCCCAGGGCGACCTACGAGCAGTACTTC. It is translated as CASSPRATYEQYF. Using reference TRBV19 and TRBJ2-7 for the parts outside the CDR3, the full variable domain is DGGITQSPKYLFRKEGQNVTLSCEQNLNHDAMYWYRQDPGQGLRLIYYSQIVNDFQKGDIAEGYSVSREKKESFPLTVTSAQKNPTAFYLCASSPRATYEQYFGPGTRLTVT.

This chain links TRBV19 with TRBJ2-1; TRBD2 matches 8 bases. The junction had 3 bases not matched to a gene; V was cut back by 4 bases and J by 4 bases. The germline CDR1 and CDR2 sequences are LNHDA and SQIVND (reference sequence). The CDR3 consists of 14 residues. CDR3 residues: CASSRASGYNEQFF. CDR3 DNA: TGTGCCAGTAGTAGGGCTAGCGGGTACAATGAGCAGTTCTTC.

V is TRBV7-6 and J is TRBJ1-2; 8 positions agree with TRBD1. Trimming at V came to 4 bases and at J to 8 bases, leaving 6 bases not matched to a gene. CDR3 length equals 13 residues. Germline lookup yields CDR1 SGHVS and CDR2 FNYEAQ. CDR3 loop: CASSSGQGGGYTF. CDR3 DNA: TGTGCCAGCAGCTCTGGACAGGGCGGCGGCTACACCTTC.

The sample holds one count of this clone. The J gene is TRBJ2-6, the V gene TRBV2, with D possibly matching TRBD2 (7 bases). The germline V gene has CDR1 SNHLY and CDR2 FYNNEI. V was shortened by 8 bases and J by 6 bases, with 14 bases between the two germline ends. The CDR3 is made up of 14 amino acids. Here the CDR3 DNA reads TGTGCCAGCTCGGGGGGCAGGGTGGCCAACGTCCTGACTTTC. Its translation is CASSGGRVANVLTF.

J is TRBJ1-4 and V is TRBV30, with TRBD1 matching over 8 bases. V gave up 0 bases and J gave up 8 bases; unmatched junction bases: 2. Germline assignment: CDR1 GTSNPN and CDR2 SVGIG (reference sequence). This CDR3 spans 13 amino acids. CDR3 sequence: CAWSVQGAEKLFF. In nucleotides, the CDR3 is TGTGCCTGGAGTGTTCAGGGGGCAGAAAAACTGTTTTTT.

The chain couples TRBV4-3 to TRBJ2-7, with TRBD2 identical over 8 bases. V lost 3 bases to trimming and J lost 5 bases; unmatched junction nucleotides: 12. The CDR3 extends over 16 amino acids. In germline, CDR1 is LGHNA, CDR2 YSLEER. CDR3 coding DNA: TGCGCCAGCAGCCAGACCACTGGCGGGGGGTCCCACGAGCAGTACTTC. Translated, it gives CASSQTTGGGSHEQYF.